Below, 2 T cell receptor beta chains from the same sample are listed, as sequenced in a study of blood T cell repertoires in COVID-19. Libraries were prepared by immunoSEQ multiplex PCR; TCRdb keeps only in-frame clonotypes and omits some of them. The table has about 190,000 clones, 80% to 85% seen once. Sequencing used peripheral blood. The receptors originated from a woman between 40 and 55 years old with acute or convalescent COVID-19.

The gene calls are TRBV4-1 and TRBJ1-5; 12 nucleotides align to TRBD1. V was pared by 2 bases and J by 5 bases, with 4 bases of the junction left unmatched. Germline V CDR1 and CDR2: MGHRA, YSYEKL. The CDR3 loop spans 16 amino acids. The CDR3 region is CASSQLGTGGHQPQHF. CDR3 DNA: TGCGCCAGCAGCCAACTCGGGACAGGGGGCCATCAGCCCCAGCATTTT.

This clone was seen only a few times. V is TRBV12-3 or TRBV12-4 and J is TRBJ1-5; D is uncertain. Trimming pared 7 bases from V and 4 bases from J, leaving 8 bases between. The CDR3 runs to 12 residues. This CDR3 is CASTEGNQPQHF. The CDR3 coding sequence is TGTGCCAGCACCGAGGGTAATCAGCCCCAGCATTTT.